This TCR beta chain was retrieved from a study of post-analysis software for immune sequencing data (dated by TCRdb to the mid-2010s). For the wider study: Disease courses on record covered relapsing-remitting, secondary progressive and progressive-relapsing multiple sclerosis, though some patients had no subtype annotation. The multiple sclerosis patient repertoires were compared with roughly twelve previously published healthy control repertoires from donors aged 6 to 25 years. A subset of samples was prepared in parallel using single-end sample barcoding, then pooled and co-amplified after Illumina adapter ligation. Here is what the overall study found, with its caveats: Strong co-clustering of samples prepared in the same batch was shown by direct clustering with F measure, prompting a batch-effect correction. Patients showed significantly higher frequencies than controls for a few TRBV segments, among them TRBV5-6, TRBV5-1 and TRBV20-1. The multiple sclerosis patient group was slightly younger than the control group. Multiple sclerosis patients had significantly lower normalized Chao1 diversity than controls, a result that suggests substantial peripheral T-cell clonal expansion.

To demonstrate the VDJtools post-analysis software, TCR beta repertoires were profiled from the peripheral blood of about a dozen young patients with multiple sclerosis. The patients with multiple sclerosis were children and adolescents between about 6 and 17 years of age. With regard to this clonotype: It has no known antigen specificity. Per-base quality was not reported, and no clone a single base away is much larger than it.

The CDR3 holds 16 amino acids from the cysteine to the phenylalanine. The entry retains the CDR3 DNA only, 48 bases that are in frame from base 1. Germline trimming: 0 bases from V, 5 bases from J; junction bases outside gene matches: 9. The germline V gene (reference sequence) supplies CDR1 DFQATT and CDR2 SNEGSKA. The library was generated by PCR. The run used an Illumina HiSeq 2500. Unique molecular identifiers were incorporated into TCR beta cDNA libraries to reduce PCR and sequencing biases. Every 1 to 10 million input T cells yielded 500,000 or so cDNA molecules, meaning each molecule approximated one T cell. Patient libraries were prepared and sequenced with the same protocol used for the earlier healthy control dataset. Samples belonging to the same batch were prepared together, multiplexed and sequenced on a shared HiSeq lane. Turning to the authors' computational methods: MIGEC handled the raw barcoded reads, throwing out single-read molecular identifier groups before consensus assembly and CDR3 extraction. Clonotype tables were post-analysed with VDJtools, normalizing diversity by down-sampling all datasets to the smallest sample size. In repertoire overlap clustering, CDR3 amino acid sequences, but not nucleotide sequences, were matched to correct batch-related cross-sample contamination. The public reads were quality trimmed at Q25 with fastp and then assembled into clones with MiXCR by TCRdb, keeping productive beta chains. Each entry merges the rows of one CDR3 protein and shows their most common DNA and genes. The V and J calls come from TCRdb's annotation, not from the publication. This sample is represented by roughly 800,000 distinct CDR3 sequences; around 27% of them were singletons. The top ten clones comprise around 0.6% of the sample.

Material for sequencing was blood. Recombination connected TRBV20-1 to TRBJ1-5; 8 junctional bases match TRBD1. This receptor was identified in a girl aged 5 to 17 with multiple sclerosis. The sequence in DNA is TGCAGTGCTAGAGATAGTGCAGGGGGCGCTTATCAGCCCCAGCATTTT. The resulting protein is CSARDSAGGAYQPQHF.